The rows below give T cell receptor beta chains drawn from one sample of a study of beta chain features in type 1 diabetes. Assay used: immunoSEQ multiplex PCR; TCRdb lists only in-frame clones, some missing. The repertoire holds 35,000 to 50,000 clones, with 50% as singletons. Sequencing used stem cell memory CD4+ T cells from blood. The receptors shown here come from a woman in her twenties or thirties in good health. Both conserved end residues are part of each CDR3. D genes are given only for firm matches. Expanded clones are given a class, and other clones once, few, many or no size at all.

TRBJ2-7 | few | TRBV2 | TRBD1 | CASRRQGKTYEQYF | TGTGCCAGCAGGAGACAGGGGAAGACCTACGAGCAGTACTTC
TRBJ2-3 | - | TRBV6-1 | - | CASSVGRGVGDTQYF | TGTGCCAGCAGTGTCGGGAGAGGGGTTGGTGATACGCAGTATTTT
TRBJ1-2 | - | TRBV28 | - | CASSSHPRENYGYTF | TGTGCCAGCAGTTCCCACCCCAGGGAAAACTATGGCTACACCTTC
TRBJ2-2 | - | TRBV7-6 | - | CASSLVVQITGELFF | TGTGCCAGCAGCTTAGTGGTACAGATCACCGGGGAGCTGTTTTTT
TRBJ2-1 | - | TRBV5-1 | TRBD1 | CASSLVTGGTNEQFF | TGCGCCAGCAGCTTGGTAACAGGGGGTACCAATGAGCAGTTCTTC
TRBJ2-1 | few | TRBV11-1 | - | CASSQIDEQFF | TGTGCCAGCAGCCAGATTGATGAGCAGTTCTTC
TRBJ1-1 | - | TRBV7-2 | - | CASSLGRGSEAFF | TGTGCCAGCAGCTTAGGGAGGGGAAGTGAAGCTTTCTTT
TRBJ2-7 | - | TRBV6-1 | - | CASSAKTGISYEQYF | TGTGCCAGCAGTGCAAAAACCGGGATCTCCTACGAGCAGTACTTC
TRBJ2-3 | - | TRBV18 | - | CASSPSGTDTQYF | TGTGCCAGCTCACCGTCAGGCACAGATACGCAGTATTTT
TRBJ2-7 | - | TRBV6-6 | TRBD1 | CASRRDREYEQYF | TGTGCCAGCAGGAGGGACAGGGAATACGAGCAGTACTTC
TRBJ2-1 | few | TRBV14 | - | CASSQDFVRTIPVEQFF | TGTGCCAGCAGCCAAGATTTCGTTCGGACTATTCCCGTGGAGCAGTTCTTC
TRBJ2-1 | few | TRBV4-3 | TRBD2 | CASSQESPVSGLAGGQQFF | TGCGCCAGCAGCCAAGAATCCCCCGTATCAGGACTAGCGGGAGGGCAGCAGTTCTTC
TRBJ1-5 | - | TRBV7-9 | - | CASTPGGLQPQHF | TGTGCCAGCACCCCCGGGGGACTTCAGCCCCAGCATTTT
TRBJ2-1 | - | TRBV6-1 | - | CASSGQAHYNEQFF | TGTGCCAGCAGTGGACAGGCCCACTACAATGAGCAGTTCTTC
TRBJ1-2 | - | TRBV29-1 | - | CSVGELHGYTF | TGCAGCGTTGGGGAGCTCCATGGCTACACCTTC
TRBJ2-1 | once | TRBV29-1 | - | CSVYRVHNEQFF | TGCAGCGTGTACAGGGTCCACAATGAGCAGTTCTTC